The next 11 T cell receptor beta chains were all read from a single sample in a study of cytomegalovirus exposure and HLA in healthy donors. A multiplex PCR was run with 60 Vbeta primers and 13 Jbeta primers. Sequencing used immunoSEQ multiplex PCR; TCRdb keeps in-frame clones, though not all of them. Among some 160,000 clones, 70% to 85% were seen once, and the ten largest hold about 1.5%. The sample taken for sequencing was PBMCs. The receptors were gathered from a woman aged 25 to 45 in good health and CMV-seronegative.

The V call is TRBV9, the J call TRBJ2-5; a weak D match, TRBD1 (5 bases). Trimming shortened V by 0 bases and J by 4 bases, and 7 bases separated the two germline ends. This CDR3 spans 13 amino acids. Per the germline V gene, CDR1 is SGDLS and CDR2 is YYNGEE. For the CDR3, the DNA is TGTGCCAGCAGCGTAGGACAGAGAGAGACCCAGTACTTC. It codes for CASSVGQRETQYF.

The chain uses TRBV18 and TRBJ1-5, with D possibly matching TRBD1 (5 bases). The germline V gene encodes CDR1 KGHSH and CDR2 LQKENI. The ends were cut back, 4 bases at V and 4 bases at J, with 8 bases in the middle. This CDR3 has 13 residues. The CDR3 protein is CASSLRGNQPQHF. CDR3 nucleotide sequence: TGTGCCAGCTCACTGCGGGGGAATCAGCCCCAGCATTTT.

This chain connects TRBV29-1 to TRBJ2-3; 7 positions match TRBD1. CDR3 length equals 15 residues. Trimming cost V 6 bases and J 3 bases; bases outside gene matches: 12. Germline V gene data show CDR1 as SQVTM and CDR2 as ANQGSEA. CDR3 in DNA: TGCAGCGTCGAAACCTGGGACAGTGGTACAGATACGCAGTATTTT. It specifies CSVETWDSGTDTQYF.

This chain links TRBV5-1 with TRBJ2-1; no definite D call. Trimming pared 0 bases from V and 6 bases from J, leaving 4 bases between. This CDR3 contains 12 residues. Germline V gene sequence: CDR1 SGHRS, CDR2 YFSETQ. This chain's CDR3 is CASSLDFNEQFF. CDR3 DNA: TGCGCCAGCAGCTTGGACTTCAATGAGCAGTTCTTC.

The gene calls are TRBV27 and TRBJ2-7, with no clear D. This CDR3 is 12 amino acids long. V shed 1 base and J shed 7 bases, with 8 bases lying between them. From germline, CDR1 is MNHEY and CDR2 SMNVEV (reference sequence). The CDR3 reads CASSLYGGEQYF. Written as DNA, the CDR3 is TGTGCCAGCAGTTTATACGGTGGTGAGCAGTACTTC.

The rearrangement joins TRBV28 to TRBJ2-7; a possible D gene is TRBD1 (6 bases). The V gene's germline CDR1 is MDHEN and CDR2 SYDVKM. This CDR3 region has 14 residues. Trimming left V 2 bases short and J 3 bases short, with 11 bases between. The CDR3 is CASSLLQGNYEQYF. The CDR3 region has the DNA TGTGCCAGCAGTTTACTACAGGGAAACTACGAGCAGTACTTC.

V usage is TRBV2 and J usage is TRBJ2-1; D not resolved. Trimming left V 6 bases short and J 0 bases short, with 9 bases between. This CDR3 comprises 14 residues. The germline V gene encodes CDR1 SNHLY and CDR2 FYNNEI. The CDR3 DNA is TGTGCCAGCAGGCAATTGAGCTCCTACAATGAGCAGTTCTTC. It encodes CASRQLSSYNEQFF.

The chain combines TRBV11-3 with TRBJ1-1; TRBD1 matches at 7 bases. CDR1 and CDR2 from the germline V gene are SGHNT and YENEEA. CDR3 length: 14 residues. The ends lost 4 bases at V and 4 bases at J; junction bases unmatched: 6. The CDR3: CASSSDSGGTEAFF. The CDR3 DNA sequence: TGTGCCAGCAGCTCCGACTCAGGGGGCACTGAAGCTTTCTTT.

The rearrangement links TRBV5-6 to TRBJ1-1, with a possible D match to TRBD1 (6 bases). The CDR3 length is 13 residues. Trimming pared 0 bases from V and 7 bases from J, leaving 10 bases between. Germline V gene lookup returns CDR1 SGHDT and CDR2 YYEEEE. The CDR3 coding sequence is TGTGCCAGCAGCTTGGCCGGGGGGCGTGAAGCTTTCTTT. It codes for CASSLAGGREAFF. The complete variable domain, with remaining parts taken from reference TRBV5-6 and TRBJ1-1, reads DAGVTQSPTHLIKTRGQQVTLRCSPKSGHDTVSWYQQALGQGPQFIFQYYEEEERQRGNFPDRFSGHQFPNYSSELNVNALLLGDSALYLCASSLAGGREAFFGQGTRLTVV.

This chain uses TRBV6-6 with TRBJ1-1, with TRBD1 matching 9 bases. The CDR3 totals 15 residues. Germline loops: CDR1 MNHNY, CDR2 SVGAGI (reference sequence). J gave up 2 bases and V 4 bases, and 5 bases lay outside the gene matches. The CDR3 protein is CASSSRGQGNTEAFF. The CDR3 bases are TGTGCCAGCAGTTCACGGGGACAGGGAAACACTGAAGCTTTCTTT.

CDR3 sequence reads: CASTKEGQKLWGFYEQYF. The CDR3, as DNA: TGTGCCAGCACGAAGGAGGGACAGAAACTATGGGGCTTCTACGAGCAGTACTTC. The chain carries TRBV28 and TRBJ2-7, with D possibly being TRBD1 (7 bases). V lost 7 bases to trimming and J lost 3 bases, with 28 bases between them. The CDR3 runs 18 residues. The germline CDR1 and CDR2 sequences are MDHEN and SYDVKM.